The clone carrying this T cell receptor beta chain has only a few counts. The sample originates from a study of human T cells and chemical hapten exposure. Unique molecular identifiers were attached to individual cDNA molecules during library preparation. Using its own MiXCR run on the RACE reads, TCRdb lists one record per CDR3 protein. The repertoire has some 81,000 distinct CDR3 sequences, around 9.4% of them found once; the top ten carry around 1.7%. The CDR3 has 16 residues. Germline V CDR1 and CDR2: SGHVS, FQNEAQ. V was cut by 8 bases and J by 1 base, with 18 bases left in between. Time point meaning: healthy volunteer bleed at 6 weeks. Total RNA came from unfractionated whole blood.

The source of this sequence is a female donor in good health. Some clones in this sample may be carry-over from other donors' samples. The chain carries TRBV7-8 and TRBJ1-5, with TRBD1 as a possible D gene (5 bases). What was sequenced was whole blood. As DNA, the CDR3 is TGTGCCAGCGGCTCGCGGGGGGGGTCGAGCAATCAGCCCCAGCATTTT. As protein: CASGSRGGSSNQPQHF.